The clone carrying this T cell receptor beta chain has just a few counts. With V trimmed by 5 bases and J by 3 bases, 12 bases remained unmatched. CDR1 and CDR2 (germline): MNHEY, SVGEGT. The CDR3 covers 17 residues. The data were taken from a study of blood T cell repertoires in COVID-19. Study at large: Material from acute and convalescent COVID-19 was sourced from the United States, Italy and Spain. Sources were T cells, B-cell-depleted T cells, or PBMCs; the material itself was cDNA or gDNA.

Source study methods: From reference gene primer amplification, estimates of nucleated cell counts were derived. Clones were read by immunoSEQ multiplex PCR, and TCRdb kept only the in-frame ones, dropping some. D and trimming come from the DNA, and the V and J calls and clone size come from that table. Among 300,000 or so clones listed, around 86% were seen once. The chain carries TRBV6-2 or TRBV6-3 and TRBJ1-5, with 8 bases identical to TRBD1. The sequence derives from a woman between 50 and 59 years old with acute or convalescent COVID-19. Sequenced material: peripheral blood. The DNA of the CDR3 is TGTGCCAGCAGTCCAGACAGGGGAAATTGGCTCAATCAGCCCCAGCATTTT. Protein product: CASSPDRGNWLNQPQHF.